A single TCR beta chain is shown here with its context. TCR cDNA was made by 5'RACE template switching, adding a universal primer site and UMIs. MiXCR, applied by TCRdb to the 5' RACE reads, yields one record per CDR3 protein. Among 40,000 or so distinct CDR3 sequences listed, roughly 7% were seen once. Germline V lookup: CDR1 SNHLY, CDR2 FYNNEI. The V gene lost 10 bases and the J gene lost 3 bases, with 24 bases spanning the gap. This CDR3 is built from 17 residues. The sample originates from a study of T cells after yellow fever vaccination. Study observations and caveats: Weaker, the secondary response had a peak occurring faster, on day 5 versus 15. Most primary-vaccination clones reappeared after the booster (approximately 97% CD4, 75% to 90% CD8). Sorted repertoires could include abundant contaminating clonotypes from bulk cells.

The sequence was obtained from a man aged 25 to 40 who received the YFV17D yellow fever vaccine. The chain joins TRBV2 to TRBJ1-4, with D unresolved. This specimen was CD8+ T cells not binding an NS4B(214-222) dextramer, sorted from PBMCs, taken 45 days after the yellow fever booster vaccination. The CDR3 sequence is CATQLILDGRPNEKLFF. The CDR3 DNA reads TGTGCCACACAACTTATTCTGGATGGGCGGCCTAATGAAAAACTGTTTTTT.